The 25 T cell receptor beta chains in this list originate from one sample, sequenced in a study of CD8 T cells in ankylosing spondylitis. One entry per CDR3 protein, called by TCRdb with MiXCR from the 5' RACE reads. This table has around 340,000 distinct CDR3 sequences, about 15% appearing once. Sequencing was performed on blood, either unsorted or a sorted T cell fraction (not recorded which). The source is a male donor with ankylosing spondylitis or in good health (not recorded which).

This clonotype was detected only a few times. This chain links TRBV11-2 with TRBJ2-2; D is perhaps TRBD1 (6 bases). The germline V gene has CDR1 SGHAT and CDR2 FQNNGV. The CDR3 consists of 15 residues. Trimming cost V 5 bases and J 4 bases, with 14 bases left between them. CDR3 sequence reads: CASSPRGWGTGELFF. CDR3 DNA: TGTGCCAGCAGCCCGAGGGGGTGGGGCACCGGGGAGCTGTTTTTT.

This chain joins TRBV3-1 and TRBJ2-5; 12 bases are a match to TRBD2. The CDR3 has 16 amino acids. Trimming at V came to 1 base and at J to 2 bases, leaving 2 bases not matched to a gene. Germline CDR1 LGHDT, CDR2 YNNKEL (reference sequence). The CDR3 reads CASSQGLAGAQETQYF. In nucleotides, the CDR3 is TGTGCCAGCAGCCAAGGACTAGCGGGGGCTCAAGAGACCCAGTACTTC.

The rearrangement uses TRBV3-1 and TRBJ2-7; perhaps TRBD2 as D (6 bases). Trimming took off 4 bases at V and 4 bases at J, with 20 bases between the two ends. This CDR3 region has 16 residues. Germline V gene lookup returns CDR1 LGHDT and CDR2 YNNKEL (reference sequence). The CDR3 DNA is TGTGCCAGCAGCCGAGCGGGCTTCACTAGCCCTTACGAGCAGTACTTC. Encoded protein: CASSRAGFTSPYEQYF.

This clonotype was seen a few times. This sequence joins TRBV11-1 and TRBJ2-5, with 16 bases that match TRBD2. Per germline, CDR1 SGHAT and CDR2 FQDESV (reference sequence). The CDR3 runs to 18 residues. The junction had 8 bases not matched to a gene; V was cut back by 3 bases and J by 4 bases. CDR3 protein: CASSFQGTSGRAAETQYF. The DNA of the CDR3 is TGTGCCAGCAGCTTTCAAGGGACTAGCGGGAGGGCCGCAGAGACCCAGTACTTC.

This clonotype was seen a few times. The chain carries TRBV11-2 and TRBJ2-1, with a weak D call TRBD2 (6 bases). The CDR3 is made up of 15 amino acids. Trimming removed 5 bases from V and 0 bases from J, with 11 bases in between. Germline V gives CDR1 SGHAT, CDR2 FQNNGV. CDR3 in DNA: TGTGCCAGCAGCCCGCCGACTAGCTCCTACAATGAGCAGTTCTTC. Residues: CASSPPTSSYNEQFF. Using reference TRBV11-2 and TRBJ2-1 for the parts outside the CDR3, the full variable domain is EAGVAQSPRYKIIEKRQSVAFWCNPISGHATLYWYQQILGQGPKLLIQFQNNGVVDDSQLPKDRFSAERLKGVDSTLKIQPAKLEDSAVYLCASSPPTSSYNEQFFGPGTRLTVL.

This clonotype was observed a few times. The V call is TRBV25-1, the J call TRBJ2-5; TRBD2 agrees at 13 bases. The V segment lost 10 bases and the J segment 2 bases; nucleotides outside the gene matches: 4. Germline assignment: CDR1 MGHDK and CDR2 SYGVNS. This CDR3 has 14 amino acids. The CDR3 nucleotides are TGTGCCACGGGACTAGCGGGGCCACAAGAGACCCAGTACTTC. Residues: CATGLAGPQETQYF. The full variable domain, in which reference TRBV25-1 and TRBJ2-5 provide the parts outside the CDR3, is EADIYQTPRYLVIGTGKKITLECSQTMGHDKMYWYQQDPGMELHLIHYSYGVNSTEKGDLSSESTVSRIRTEHFPLTLESARPSHTSQYLCATGLAGPQETQYFGPGTRLLVL.

In this sample, this clonotype turned up a few times. This chain links TRBV4-1 with TRBJ1-5; 8 nucleotides agree with TRBD1. The CDR3 runs to 16 residues. V lost 0 bases, J lost 6 bases, and 7 bases stayed unmatched. CDR1 and CDR2 (germline): MGHRA, YSYEKL. Here the CDR3 DNA reads TGCGCCAGCAGCCAAGAACGGGCCAGGGGGCCTCAGCCCCAGCATTTT. Translating it yields CASSQERARGPQPQHF.

The chain employs TRBV5-1 and TRBJ2-3, with 9 bases fitting TRBD1. The CDR3 is 14 amino acids. CDR1 and CDR2 from the germline V gene are SGHRS and YFSETQ. V was pared by 4 bases and J by 5 bases, with 5 bases of the junction left unmatched. This CDR3 reads CASSPGQGKDTQYF. In nucleotides, the CDR3 is TGCGCCAGCAGCCCGGGACAGGGAAAAGATACGCAGTATTTT. Complete variable domain (other parts from reference TRBV5-1 and TRBJ2-3): KAGVTQTPRYLIKTRGQQVTLSCSPISGHRSVSWYQQTPGQGLQFLFEYFSETQRNKGNFPGRFSGRQFSNSRSEMNVSTLELGDSALYLCASSPGQGKDTQYFGPGTRLTVL.

J is TRBJ2-1 and V is TRBV7-9, with 10 bases identical to TRBD2. CDR3 length equals 16 residues. Per germline, CDR1 SEHNR and CDR2 FQNEAQ (reference sequence). Trimming took 2 bases from V and 6 from J; bases not matched to a gene: 7. CDR3: CASSLPPAGGGNEQFF. The CDR3 region has the DNA TGTGCCAGCAGCTTACCCCCAGCGGGAGGGGGCAATGAGCAGTTCTTC. The complete variable domain, with remaining parts taken from reference TRBV7-9 and TRBJ2-1, reads DTGVSQNPRHKITKRGQNVTFRCDPISEHNRLYWYRQTLGQGPEFLTYFQNEAQLEKSRLLSDRFSAERPKGSFSTLEIQRTEQGDSAMYLCASSLPPAGGGNEQFFGPGTRLTVL.

J is TRBJ2-4 and V is TRBV5-1; D is unclear. There are 11 residues in the CDR3. Germline V gene data show CDR1 as SGHRS and CDR2 as YFSETQ. V was cut by 4 bases and J by 8 bases, with 7 bases left in between. Here the CDR3 DNA reads TGCGCCAGCAGCGAAGAGGACATTCAGTACTTC. Residues: CASSEEDIQYF.

This clonotype showed up just a few times. This CDR3 is CSVGGTSGRSSTDTQYF. In DNA form, the CDR3 reads TGCAGCGTTGGGGGGACTAGCGGGAGATCTAGCACAGATACGCAGTATTTT. This chain connects TRBV29-1 to TRBJ2-3; TRBD2 matches at 14 bases. The CDR3 loop spans 17 amino acids. CDR1 SQVTM and CDR2 ANQGSEA come from the germline V gene. With V trimmed by 4 bases and J by 0 bases, 6 bases remained unmatched.

The rearrangement joins TRBV12-3 or TRBV12-4 to TRBJ1-6; 7 nucleotides match TRBD1. J was trimmed by 1 base and V by 7 bases; bases with no gene match: 4. The CDR3 is 15 amino acids. The CDR3 DNA reads TGTGCCAGCAAGGCAGGGGGGTCCTATAATTCACCCCTCCACTTT. Protein: CASKAGGSYNSPLHF.

This clonotype was seen more than once but under ten times. The J gene is TRBJ2-2, the V gene TRBV30; the match to TRBD1 covers 8 bases. Per germline, CDR1 GTSNPN and CDR2 SVGIG (reference sequence). J lost 3 bases, V lost 5 bases, and 2 bases had no gene match. The CDR3 length is 13 residues. The CDR3, as DNA: TGTGCCTGGTGGACAGGGTACACCGGGGAGCTGTTTTTT. It specifies CAWWTGYTGELFF. The full variable domain, completed using reference TRBV30 and TRBJ2-2, is SQTIHQWPATLVQPVGSPLSLECTVEGTSNPNLYWYRQAAGRGLQLLFYSVGIGQISSEVPQNLSASRPQDRQFILSSKKLLLSDSGFYLCAWWTGYTGELFFGEGSRLTVL.

This clonotype was seen only a few times. This chain links TRBV12-3 or TRBV12-4 with TRBJ2-5; possibly TRBD1 for D (5 bases). CDR3 length: 13 residues. V was cut by 4 bases and J by 2 bases, with 8 bases left in between. CDR3 coding DNA: TGTGCCAGCAGTTCACAGGCACAAGAGACCCAGTACTTC. This codes for CASSSQAQETQYF.

V and J are TRBV5-1 and TRBJ1-2, with 8 bases that match TRBD1. Trimming took 1 base from V and 8 from J; bases not matched to a gene: 10. The CDR3 is 15 residues long. Germline CDR1 reads SGHRS; CDR2 reads YFSETQ. CDR3 sequence reads: CASSLTLQGEGGYTF. CDR3 nucleotide sequence: TGCGCCAGCAGCTTGACCTTACAGGGGGAGGGAGGCTACACCTTC.

This clonotype has only a few counts. This sequence joins TRBV12-3 or TRBV12-4 and TRBJ2-7; either TRBD1 or TRBD2 may supply D (5 bases each). The CDR3 is 12 residues long. V lost 6 bases and J lost 0, with 6 bases in between. The CDR3 region is CASRGDSYEQYF. The CDR3 DNA follows: TGTGCCAGCAGGGGGGACTCCTACGAGCAGTACTTC.

This clonotype appeared a few times. This chain uses TRBV20-1 with TRBJ2-3; 9 positions agree with TRBD2. Looked up from germline, CDR1 is DFQATT and CDR2 is SNEGSKA (reference sequence). The CDR3 is 16 residues long. Unmatched junction bases numbered 14, after V lost 4 bases and J lost 6 bases. CDR3 DNA: TGCAGTGCTAACCCGGGGAGCGGGGGGCCGTGGGATACGCAGTATTTT. Translation gives CSANPGSGGPWDTQYF.

V usage is TRBV7-9 and J usage is TRBJ1-1; D might be TRBD1 (5 bases). Trimming cost V 5 bases and J 4 bases, with 20 bases left between them. Looked up from germline, CDR1 is SEHNR and CDR2 is FQNEAQ (reference sequence). The CDR3 length is 16 residues. DNA for the CDR3: TGTGCCAGCAGCCCCCAGCGGGGGGGGGTTCCCACTGAAGCTTTCTTT. Translated, it gives CASSPQRGGVPTEAFF.

The V call is TRBV11-2, the J call TRBJ2-3; TRBD2 is a possible D gene (5 bases). Germline CDR1 is SGHAT and CDR2 is FQNNGV. This CDR3 has 13 residues. The germline V and J ends were trimmed by 2 bases and 6 bases, with 9 bases remaining between them. CDR3 region: CASSLKEADTQYF. CDR3 nucleotides: TGTGCCAGCAGCTTAAAGGAGGCCGATACGCAGTATTTT.

This clonotype was seen a single time. V is TRBV4-2 and J is TRBJ2-1, with 9 nucleotides matching TRBD2. V shed 0 bases, J shed 7 bases, and the junction held 10 bases outside the gene matches. This CDR3 region has 17 residues. The germline V gene encodes CDR1 LGHNA and CDR2 YNFKEQ. The CDR3 sequence is CASSQDTPELAGNEQFF. For the CDR3, the DNA is TGTGCCAGCAGCCAAGATACCCCGGAGCTAGCGGGAAATGAGCAGTTCTTC.

The chain recombines TRBV28 with TRBJ2-4; D gene uncertain. The germline V and J ends were trimmed by 5 bases and 6 bases, with 5 bases remaining between them. The CDR3 totals 11 residues. CDR1 and CDR2 from the germline V gene are MDHEN and SYDVKM. The CDR3 here is CASSDPNIQYF. CDR3 nucleotide sequence: TGTGCCAGCAGTGACCCAAACATTCAGTACTTC.

This clonotype has just a few counts. V and J are TRBV5-1 and TRBJ1-1, with D possibly TRBD1 on 5 matching bases. The CDR3 is made up of 16 amino acids. V was clipped by 1 base and J by 5 bases, with 18 bases between them. Germline CDR1 reads SGHRS; CDR2 reads YFSETQ. In DNA form, the CDR3 reads TGCGCCAGCAGCTTGACAGCAGGGAAGGTGGGGACTGAAGCTTTCTTT. This sequence encodes CASSLTAGKVGTEAFF.

This clonotype was recorded a few times. The J gene is TRBJ2-1, the V gene TRBV7-6; 8 bases map to TRBD2. V dropped 3 bases and J dropped 8; count of bases not matched to a gene: 6. CDR1 is SGHVS and CDR2 is FNYEAQ in the germline V gene. The CDR3 has 14 amino acids. The CDR3 DNA reads as TGTGCCAGCAGCTTGGAAGCGGGAGTTCATGAGCAGTTCTTC. Amino acid sequence: CASSLEAGVHEQFF.

This clonotype was detected only a few times. The chain is built from TRBV12-3 or TRBV12-4 and TRBJ2-1, with D perhaps matching TRBD2 (6 bases). This CDR3 contains 15 residues. Between the trimmed V and J ends, which lost 4 bases and 2 bases, there was a span of 12 bases. This chain's CDR3 is CASSSLANTYNEQFF. CDR3 DNA: TGTGCCAGCAGTTCACTAGCTAATACCTACAATGAGCAGTTCTTC.

This clonotype was picked up a small number of times. V gene TRBV5-1 combines with J gene TRBJ1-3; D remains unclear. The germline V gene encodes CDR1 SGHRS and CDR2 YFSETQ. The CDR3 has 16 residues. Trimming left V 0 bases short and J 0 bases short, with 10 bases between. CDR3 nucleotides: TGCGCCAGCAGCTTGGACACCCTCCTCTCTGGAAACACCATATATTTT. This sequence encodes CASSLDTLLSGNTIYF.